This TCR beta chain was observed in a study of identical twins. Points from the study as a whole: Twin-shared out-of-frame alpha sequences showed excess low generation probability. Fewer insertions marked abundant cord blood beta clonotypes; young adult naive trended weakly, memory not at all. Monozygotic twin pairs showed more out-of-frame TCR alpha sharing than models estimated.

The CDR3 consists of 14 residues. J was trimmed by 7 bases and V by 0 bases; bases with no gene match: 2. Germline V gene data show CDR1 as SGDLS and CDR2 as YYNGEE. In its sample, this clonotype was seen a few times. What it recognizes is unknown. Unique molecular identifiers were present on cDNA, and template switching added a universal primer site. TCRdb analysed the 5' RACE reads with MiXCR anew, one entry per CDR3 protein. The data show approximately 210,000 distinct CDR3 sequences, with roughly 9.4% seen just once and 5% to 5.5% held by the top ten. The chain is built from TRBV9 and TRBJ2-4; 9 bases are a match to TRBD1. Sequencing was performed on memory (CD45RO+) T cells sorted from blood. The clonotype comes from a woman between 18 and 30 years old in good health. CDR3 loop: CASSVGGQGNIQYF. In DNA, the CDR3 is TGTGCCAGCAGCGTAGGGGGACAGGGCAACATTCAGTACTTC.